This T cell receptor (beta chain) is drawn from a study of T cell changes during pregnancy in multiple sclerosis. Here immunoSEQ multiplex PCR was the method, and the copy in TCRdb shows in-frame clones only, minus some. The sample includes around 50,000 clones, around 93% seen only once; the top ten take 4% to 5.5%. This clonotype was sampled from a female donor with multiple sclerosis, enrolled in a pregnancy study. The material was CD8+ T cells from peripheral blood mononuclear cells, obtained in the first trimester of pregnancy.

CDR3 in DNA: TGTGCCAGCAGTGAGCTGGGGACAGGGGGATTTGATACGCAGTATTTT. It yields the protein CASSELGTGGFDTQYF. The chain recombines TRBV6-1 with TRBJ2-3, with 11 bases matching TRBD1. The germline gives CDR1 MNHNS, CDR2 SASEGT. Trimming at V came to 3 bases and at J to 6 bases, leaving 8 bases not matched to a gene. The CDR3 extends over 16 amino acids.